The 24 T cell receptor beta chains reported below all come from one sample, sequenced in a study of cytomegalovirus exposure and HLA in healthy donors. The PCR used 60 Vbeta and 13 Jbeta primers. Only in-frame clones appear in the TCRdb table, and some are missing; sequencing was by immunoSEQ multiplex PCR. Here the sample spans 96,000 or so clones, roughly 79% being singletons. The specimen was PBMCs. The origin of the receptors is an older woman in good health and CMV-seropositive.

This chain links TRBV7-2 with TRBJ1-1; possible D gene TRBD1, 6 bases. Germline V gene lookup returns CDR1 SGHTA and CDR2 FQGNSA. V was clipped by 1 base and J by 6 bases, with 12 bases between them. The CDR3 consists of 14 residues. CDR3 nucleotide sequence: TGTGCCAGCAGCTTAGAACAGGGTGGCCCTGAAGCTTTCTTT. This encodes CASSLEQGGPEAFF. The full variable domain, with the rest looked up from reference TRBV7-2 and TRBJ1-1, is GAGVSQSPSNKVTEKGKDVELRCDPISGHTALYWYRQSLGQGLEFLIYFQGNSAPDKSGLPSDRFSAERTGGSVSTLTIQRTQQEDSAVYLCASSLEQGGPEAFFGQGTRLTVV.

The chain joins TRBV2 to TRBJ2-3, with TRBD2 identical over 13 bases. CDR1 is SNHLY, CDR2 FYNNEI, per germline. The CDR3 length is 15 residues. V trimming: 9 bases; J trimming: 8 bases; junction bases outside the gene matches: 11. CDR3 in amino acids: CARSGTSGAPGTQYF. The CDR3 nucleotides read TGTGCCAGGTCCGGGACTAGCGGGGCCCCTGGTACGCAGTATTTT.

This clone has only a few counts. The chain links TRBV6-1 to TRBJ2-7, with D maybe TRBD1 (6 bases). With 6 bases removed from V and 1 base from J, the gap between germline ends came to 13 bases. Looked up from germline, CDR1 is MNHNS and CDR2 is SASEGT. The CDR3 runs 14 residues. CDR3 bases: TGTGCCAGCAGCCTAGACAGGTTATCCTACGAGCAGTACTTC. Amino acid sequence: CASSLDRLSYEQYF.

CDR3 amino acids: CASSEGLAGGYEQYF. The CDR3 nucleotides read TGTGCCAGCAGCGAGGGACTAGCGGGAGGGTACGAGCAGTACTTC. This chain connects TRBV7-9 to TRBJ2-7, with TRBD2 matching 16 bases. The CDR3 is made up of 15 amino acids. Germline V gene sequence: CDR1 SEHNR, CDR2 FQNEAQ (reference sequence). V was clipped by 5 bases and J by 4 bases; unmatched bases: 2. Looking up the rest from reference TRBV7-9 and TRBJ2-7 gives the full variable domain: DTGVSQNPRHKITKRGQNVTFRCDPISEHNRLYWYRQTLGQGPEFLTYFQNEAQLEKSRLLSDRFSAERPKGSFSTLEIQRTEQGDSAMYLCASSEGLAGGYEQYFGPGTRLTVT.

The chain's CDR3 is CASSVASGSYEQYF. CDR3 in DNA: TGTGCCAGCAGCGTAGCTAGCGGGAGCTACGAGCAGTACTTC. The chain links TRBV9 to TRBJ2-7, with 10 bases that match TRBD2. The CDR3 loop spans 14 amino acids. Looked up from germline, CDR1 is SGDLS and CDR2 is YYNGEE. V trimming: 0 bases; J trimming: 3 bases; junction bases outside the gene matches: 0.

The chain carries TRBV2 and TRBJ1-2, with 7 nucleotides matching TRBD1. The CDR3 runs to 13 residues. The ends lost 6 bases at V and 2 bases at J; junction bases unmatched: 3. CDR1 is SNHLY and CDR2 is FYNNEI in the germline V gene. Written as DNA, the CDR3 is TGTGCCAGCAGGACAGGGATCAACTATGGCTACACCTTC. Its protein is CASRTGINYGYTF.

V and J are TRBV19 and TRBJ1-5, with a possible D match to TRBD1 (5 bases). Germline assignment: CDR1 LNHDA and CDR2 SQIVND (reference sequence). This CDR3 contains 15 residues. Trimming pared 4 bases from V and 6 bases from J, leaving 16 bases between. The CDR3 is CASSTQPGRVQPQHF. In DNA, the CDR3 is TGTGCCAGTAGTACCCAACCAGGGCGCGTTCAGCCCCAGCATTTT.

The chain is built from TRBV19 and TRBJ2-1; TRBD1 agrees at 9 bases. The V gene end was trimmed by 8 bases and the J gene end by 2 bases; junction bases not matched to a gene: 4. Germline V gene lookup returns CDR1 LNHDA and CDR2 SQIVND (reference sequence). There are 14 residues in the CDR3. CDR3 region: CASVGDRAYNEQFF. The CDR3 DNA reads as TGTGCCAGTGTCGGGGACAGGGCCTACAATGAGCAGTTCTTC.

This clone was recorded a few times. This chain uses TRBV28 with TRBJ1-3, with D hard to call. Trimming removed 5 bases from V and 0 bases from J, with 11 bases in between. Germline-derived CDR1 and CDR2 are MDHEN and SYDVKM. CDR3 length: 15 amino acids. CDR3 in DNA: TGTGCCAGCAGTCTGGTCGGGTACTCTGGAAACACCATATATTTT. Protein sequence: CASSLVGYSGNTIYF.

This clone was observed a few times. The rearrangement links TRBV6-5 to TRBJ1-4; D gene unclear. Germline V gives CDR1 MNHEY, CDR2 SVGAGI. Trimming pared 5 bases from V and 7 bases from J, leaving 11 bases between. The CDR3 sequence is 13 residues long. The CDR3 sequence: CASSPGSGEKLFF. CDR3 DNA: TGTGCCAGCAGTCCGGGATCGGGTGAAAAACTGTTTTTT.

The V and J genes are TRBV5-1 and TRBJ2-1; D remains ambiguous. V lost 5 bases and J 2 bases, leaving 14 bases between the germline ends. Germline CDR1 is SGHRS and CDR2 is YFSETQ. The CDR3 loop spans 15 amino acids. The CDR3 sequence: CASRPSEEPYNEQFF. DNA for the CDR3: TGCGCCAGCAGGCCGTCCGAGGAACCCTACAATGAGCAGTTCTTC.

V gene TRBV19 combines with J gene TRBJ1-4, with TRBD1 matching over 8 bases. The CDR3 length is 13 residues. V shed 10 bases and J 5 bases; nucleotides not matched to a gene: 6. The germline CDR1 and CDR2 sequences are LNHDA and SQIVND (reference sequence). This chain's CDR3 is CATQGAGNEKLFF. The CDR3 DNA is TGTGCCACCCAGGGGGCTGGAAATGAAAAACTGTTTTTT.

The genes are TRBV7-8 and TRBJ2-7, with D possibly being TRBD2 (6 bases). Germline V gives CDR1 SGHVS, CDR2 FQNEAQ. This CDR3 is built from 13 residues. Trimming removed 8 bases at V and 9 bases at J, with 20 bases between. CDR3 residues: CASGGGLRGGQYF. The DNA for the CDR3 is TGTGCCAGCGGGGGAGGACTCAGAGGCGGGCAGTACTTC.

The genes are TRBV5-4 and TRBJ2-7; 9 bases fit TRBD1. CDR3 length equals 16 residues. CDR1 and CDR2 from the germline V gene are SGHNT and YYREEE (reference sequence). The V and J ends lost 4 bases and 0 bases, in that order; junction bases with no gene match: 8. Written as DNA, the CDR3 is TGTGCCAGCAGCAGTCGGGACAGGGCGGGCTCCTACGAGCAGTACTTC. Encoded protein: CASSSRDRAGSYEQYF.

CDR3: CASSSNQGRGPLYEQYF. Written as DNA, the CDR3 is TGTGCCAGCAGCTCGAATCAAGGCAGGGGACCTCTCTACGAGCAGTACTTC. This sequence joins TRBV5-6 and TRBJ2-7, with D perhaps TRBD1 (6 bases). The germline V gene has CDR1 SGHDT and CDR2 YYEEEE. The CDR3 covers 17 residues. The ends were cut back, 3 bases at V and 3 bases at J, with 22 bases in the middle.

This clone is a singleton in its sample. This chain connects TRBV18 to TRBJ1-5; D gene ambiguous. Germline V gene data show CDR1 as KGHSH and CDR2 as LQKENI. Trimming shortened V by 0 bases and J by 0 bases, and 12 bases separated the two germline ends. The CDR3 sequence is 17 residues long. The CDR3 coding sequence is TGTGCCAGCTCACCACCCAATCGGGAGTATAGCAATCAGCCCCAGCATTTT. Translation: CASSPPNREYSNQPQHF.

CDR3 bases: TGTGCCAGCAGTGACAGAAGGGGGTCTAGGGACAATCAGCCCCAGCATTTT. It translates to CASSDRRGSRDNQPQHF. V is TRBV6-1 and J is TRBJ1-5; the D gene is possibly TRBD1 (6 bases). The CDR3 loop spans 17 amino acids. V gave up 3 bases and J gave up 3 bases, with 18 bases separating them. The germline V gene encodes CDR1 MNHNS and CDR2 SASEGT.

This chain links TRBV11-1 with TRBJ2-7, with 8 bases identical to TRBD1. The V segment lost 2 bases and the J segment 2 bases; nucleotides outside the gene matches: 5. This CDR3 has 15 amino acids. Germline CDR1 is SGHAT and CDR2 is FQDESV (reference sequence). The CDR3 reads CASSLQGADTYEQYF. CDR3 DNA sequence: TGTGCCAGCAGCTTACAGGGGGCCGATACCTACGAGCAGTACTTC.

This chain joins TRBV18 and TRBJ1-2; 7 positions match TRBD1. CDR3 size: 14 residues. CDR1 and CDR2 from the germline V gene are KGHSH and LQKENI. The V segment lost 0 bases and the J segment 2 bases; nucleotides outside the gene matches: 0. The chain's CDR3 is CASSPPDRNYGYTF. CDR3 bases: TGTGCCAGCTCACCACCGGACAGGAACTATGGCTACACCTTC.

V and J are TRBV5-4 and TRBJ2-1; D is undetermined. Germline lookup yields CDR1 SGHNT and CDR2 YYREEE (reference sequence). V was trimmed by 3 bases and J by 12 bases, leaving 16 bases between them. The CDR3 is 13 residues long. The CDR3 protein is CASSSPLVSRQFF. The DNA of the CDR3 is TGTGCCAGCAGCTCCCCCCTCGTTAGTCGGCAGTTCTTC.

The rearrangement uses TRBV28 and TRBJ1-4; D may be TRBD1 (6 bases). CDR1 is MDHEN, CDR2 SYDVKM, per germline. The CDR3 runs to 16 residues. Trimming stripped 6 bases from V and 2 bases from J, with 16 bases between. DNA of the CDR3: TGTGCCAGCAGCCCGGGACATCACAGTACTAATGAAAAACTGTTTTTT. Translated, it gives CASSPGHHSTNEKLFF.

This clone occurred a few times. This CDR3 reads CATSKGLAEGYEQYF. DNA for the CDR3: TGTGCCACCAGCAAAGGACTAGCGGAGGGGTACGAGCAGTACTTC. The chain has TRBV15 and TRBJ2-7, with 10 positions matching TRBD2. CDR3 size: 15 residues. Germline CDR1 and CDR2: LNHNV and YYDKDF (reference sequence). J was trimmed by 4 bases and V by 4 bases; bases with no gene match: 7. Using reference TRBV15 and TRBJ2-7 for the parts outside the CDR3, the full variable domain is DAMVIQNPRYQVTQFGKPVTLSCSQTLNHNVMYWYQQKSSQAPKLLFHYYDKDFNNEADTPDNFQSRRPNTSFCFLDIRSPGLGDTAMYLCATSKGLAEGYEQYFGPGTRLTVT.

This clone was found a few times. The chain couples TRBV29-1 to TRBJ2-2; perhaps TRBD1 as D (5 bases). Germline V gene lookup returns CDR1 SQVTM and CDR2 ANQGSEA. V lost 6 bases, J lost 6 bases, and 11 bases lay in between. The CDR3 has 12 amino acids. CDR3 region: CSVTGGAGELFF. CDR3 in DNA: TGCAGCGTAACAGGTGGAGCCGGGGAGCTGTTTTTT.

DNA for the CDR3: TGTGCCAGCAGCCAAGGTTTCAAGAACAGGGACAAGGGGAATGAGCAGTTCTTC. It is translated as CASSQGFKNRDKGNEQFF. The chain links TRBV4-2 to TRBJ2-1; the D gene is possibly TRBD1 (6 bases). The CDR3 consists of 18 residues. Germline-derived CDR1 and CDR2 are LGHNA and YNFKEQ. V lost 1 base and J lost 7, with 23 bases in between.